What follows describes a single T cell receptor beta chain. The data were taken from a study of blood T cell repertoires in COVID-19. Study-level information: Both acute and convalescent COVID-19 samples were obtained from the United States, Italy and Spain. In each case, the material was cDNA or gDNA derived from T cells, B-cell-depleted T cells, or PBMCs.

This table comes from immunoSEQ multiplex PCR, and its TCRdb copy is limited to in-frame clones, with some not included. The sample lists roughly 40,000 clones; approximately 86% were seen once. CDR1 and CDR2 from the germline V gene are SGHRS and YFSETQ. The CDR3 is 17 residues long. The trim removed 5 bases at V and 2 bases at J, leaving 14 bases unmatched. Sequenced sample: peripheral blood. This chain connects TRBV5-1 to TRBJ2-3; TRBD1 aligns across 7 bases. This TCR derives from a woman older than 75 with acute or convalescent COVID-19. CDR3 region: CASRDPGEQGDTDTQYF. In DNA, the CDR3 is TGCGCCAGCAGGGATCCTGGCGAGCAGGGGGACACAGATACGCAGTATTTT.